This passage covers 19 T cell receptor beta chains from one sample sequenced in a study of pediatric ulcerative colitis. Sequenced by immunoSEQ multiplex PCR; TCRdb stores in-frame clones only, minus some. The table records 30,000 to 40,000 clones, roughly four fifths of them present only once. The sequencing input was blood. The receptors here all came from a boy under 18 with severe ulcerative colitis.

The chain links TRBV7-9 to TRBJ2-1; D is unresolved. V was trimmed by 1 base and J by 8 bases, leaving 3 bases between them. From germline, CDR1 is SEHNR and CDR2 FQNEAQ (reference sequence). The CDR3 covers 11 residues. The CDR3 DNA sequence: TGTGCCAGCAGCTTAGTCGATGAGCAGTTCTTC. It translates to CASSLVDEQFF.

The chain employs TRBV7-2 and TRBJ1-4, with a possible D match to TRBD1 (5 bases). The V gene's germline CDR1 is SGHTA and CDR2 FQGNSA. V was pared by 2 bases and J by 8 bases, with 12 bases between. This CDR3 comprises 14 residues. The DNA for the CDR3 is TGTGCCAGCAGCTTACTCGGGACTCGCGAAAAACTGTTTTTT. It yields the protein CASSLLGTREKLFF.

This rearrangement joins TRBV9 to TRBJ2-1; no definite D call. The CDR3 has 12 residues. Germline V gives CDR1 SGDLS, CDR2 YYNGEE. V dropped 2 bases and J dropped 7 bases, with 7 bases sitting between them. The CDR3: CASSVYANEQFF. CDR3 DNA: TGTGCCAGCAGCGTGTATGCAAATGAGCAGTTCTTC.

The chain is built from TRBV11-3 and TRBJ1-1; D ambiguous. V lost 2 bases and J 8 bases, leaving 15 bases between the germline ends. The CDR3 has 14 residues. The germline gives CDR1 SGHNT, CDR2 YENEEA. The DNA for the CDR3 is TGTGCCAGCAGCTTAAAAGTAACATCGGTCGAAGCTTTCTTT. Its translation: CASSLKVTSVEAFF.

In its sample, this clone was seen a few times. The rearrangement links TRBV5-6 to TRBJ1-2; 8 bases fit TRBD1. The germline V gene encodes CDR1 SGHDT and CDR2 YYEEEE. Trimming took 5 bases from V and 8 from J; bases not matched to a gene: 8. The CDR3 covers 13 residues. The chain's CDR3 is CASSLDRARGYTF. In nucleotides, the CDR3 is TGTGCCAGCAGTCTGGACAGGGCCAGAGGCTACACCTTC.

The chain recombines TRBV5-1 with TRBJ2-5; D not resolved. CDR1 and CDR2 from the germline V gene are SGHRS and YFSETQ. The CDR3 is 14 amino acids. V was clipped by 0 bases and J by 1 base, with 7 bases between them. The DNA for the CDR3 is TGCGCCAGCAGCTTGGACAGAACCCAAGAGACCCAGTACTTC. Translation gives CASSLDRTQETQYF.

The V gene is TRBV15, the J gene TRBJ2-5; no clear D gene. Germline CDR1 and CDR2: LNHNV and YYDKDF (reference sequence). The CDR3 is 15 amino acids. V lost 1 base to trimming and J lost 2 bases, with 11 bases between them. CDR3 region: CATSRAPSGQETQYF. For the CDR3, the DNA is TGTGCCACCAGCAGAGCCCCTAGTGGGCAAGAGACCCAGTACTTC. The full variable domain, completed using reference TRBV15 and TRBJ2-5, is DAMVIQNPRYQVTQFGKPVTLSCSQTLNHNVMYWYQQKSSQAPKLLFHYYDKDFNNEADTPDNFQSRRPNTSFCFLDIRSPGLGDTAMYLCATSRAPSGQETQYFGPGTRLLVL.

V is TRBV19 and J is TRBJ1-2; D is undetermined. Between the trimmed V and J ends, which lost 5 bases and 0 bases, there was a span of 7 bases. Germline CDR1 reads LNHDA; CDR2 reads SQIVND (reference sequence). The CDR3 has 13 amino acids. The CDR3 is CASSFGANYGYTF. The CDR3 DNA reads TGTGCCAGTAGTTTCGGGGCTAACTATGGCTACACCTTC.

The CDR3 spells CASSRGSRTEAFF. The CDR3 DNA sequence: TGTGCCAGCAGCCGGGGGTCCCGAACTGAAGCTTTCTTT. The V gene is TRBV11-3, the J gene TRBJ1-1, with D perhaps TRBD1 (5 bases). From germline, CDR1 is SGHNT and CDR2 YENEEA. The CDR3 has 13 amino acids. Trimming took 5 bases from V and 5 from J, leaving 12 bases between them. Looking up the rest from reference TRBV11-3 and TRBJ1-1 gives the full variable domain: EAGVVQSPRYKIIEKKQPVAFWCNPISGHNTLYWYLQNLGQGPELLIRYENEEAVDDSQLPKDRFSAERLKGVDSTLKIQPAELGDSAVYLCASSRGSRTEAFFGQGTRLTVV.

This sequence joins TRBV28 and TRBJ1-5, with D unresolved. This CDR3 region has 16 residues. The germline gives CDR1 MDHEN, CDR2 SYDVKM. The V end lost 2 bases, the J end lost 0 bases, and 11 bases lay between the germline ends. The CDR3 region has the DNA TGTGCCAGCAGTTTAATGTCCCCAGCTAGCAATCAGCCCCAGCATTTT. Its protein is CASSLMSPASNQPQHF.

This chain links TRBV9 with TRBJ1-6; 12 positions agree with TRBD1. CDR1 is SGDLS, CDR2 YYNGEE, per germline. The CDR3 loop spans 14 amino acids. V lost 3 bases, J lost 12 bases, and 4 bases stayed unmatched. The CDR3 sequence is CASSGDRGLGPLHF. The CDR3 bases are TGTGCCAGCAGCGGGGACAGGGGGCTGGGACCCCTCCACTTT.

This clone was detected once. CDR3 nucleotide sequence: TGCGCCACCCGGGGCTTGAACACTGAAGCTTTCTTT. Translation gives CATRGLNTEAFF. The chain combines TRBV4-1 with TRBJ1-1; perhaps TRBD1 as D (5 bases). Germline-derived CDR1 and CDR2 are MGHRA and YSYEKL. Trimming cost V 10 bases and J 0 bases, with 9 bases left between them. The CDR3 length is 12 residues.

This clone turned up a few times. The V call is TRBV4-3, the J call TRBJ1-1; D ambiguous. This CDR3 is built from 14 residues. CDR1 and CDR2 (germline): LGHNA, YSLEER. Trimming cost V 0 bases and J 1 base, with 6 bases left between them. The CDR3 DNA reads as TGCGCCAGCAGCCAAGATCGGTCGAACACTGAAGCTTTCTTT. Translation gives CASSQDRSNTEAFF.

This chain uses TRBV7-3 with TRBJ1-1; tentative D call: TRBD1 (6 bases). V was trimmed by 2 bases and J by 4 bases, leaving 14 bases between them. From germline, CDR1 is SGHTA and CDR2 FQGTGA. The CDR3 loop spans 15 amino acids. The CDR3 DNA reads TGTGCCAGCAGCTTAGGGGGGGCTCATGTCACTGAAGCTTTCTTT. It codes for CASSLGGAHVTEAFF.

The chain has TRBV9 and TRBJ2-1; TRBD1 agrees at 9 bases. CDR3 length equals 14 residues. Germline V CDR1 and CDR2: SGDLS, YYNGEE. V gave up 2 bases and J gave up 9 bases; unmatched junction bases: 6. The CDR3 sequence is CASSVGTGTGEQFF. The CDR3 DNA reads TGTGCCAGCAGCGTGGGGACAGGGACCGGTGAGCAGTTCTTC.

The chain employs TRBV7-8 and TRBJ1-4; TRBD1 agrees at 8 bases. V was pared by 5 bases and J by 6 bases, with 8 bases of the junction left unmatched. This CDR3 comprises 15 residues. The germline V gene encodes CDR1 SGHVS and CDR2 FQNEAQ. CDR3 in amino acids: CASSGHGTGDEKLFF. Written as DNA, the CDR3 is TGTGCCAGCAGCGGTCATGGGACAGGTGATGAAAAACTGTTTTTT.

The chain joins TRBV4-3 to TRBJ1-6, with D possibly being TRBD1 (5 bases). Germline loops: CDR1 LGHNA, CDR2 YSLEER. With 1 base removed from V and 13 bases from J, the gap between germline ends came to 17 bases. The CDR3 is 15 amino acids. The CDR3 sequence: CASSQASGAVSPLHF. CDR3 in DNA: TGCGCCAGCAGCCAAGCTTCCGGGGCGGTGTCCCCCCTCCACTTT.

This clone was seen a handful of times. This chain uses TRBV30 with TRBJ1-1; weak D call: TRBD1 (5 bases). CDR1 is GTSNPN and CDR2 is SVGIG in the germline V gene (reference sequence). V lost 4 bases and J 4 bases, leaving 10 bases between the germline ends. The CDR3 is made up of 12 amino acids. The CDR3 reads CAWTPGSTEAFF. CDR3 nucleotides: TGTGCCTGGACACCAGGGTCCACTGAAGCTTTCTTT.

The chain recombines TRBV30 with TRBJ1-6; D is undetermined. CDR1 and CDR2 (germline): GTSNPN, SVGIG (reference sequence). The CDR3 runs 13 residues. Trimming removed 3 bases at V and 10 bases at J, with 13 bases between. The CDR3 nucleotides are TGTGCCTGGAGCCTTTCAACCTCCTCACCCCTCCACTTT. Amino acids: CAWSLSTSSPLHF.